A single sample gave rise to the 14 T cell receptor beta chains below, sequenced in a study of T cell responses to AZD1222 COVID-19 vaccine. Only in-frame clones appear in the TCRdb table, and some are missing; sequencing was by immunoSEQ multiplex PCR. The table lists roughly 100,000 clones, 91% of them singletons. Material: peripheral blood, obtained on day 0 of AZD1222 vaccination. These TCRs come from an adult in good health.

The J gene is TRBJ1-1, the V gene TRBV3-1 (or the pseudogene TRBV3-2), with D uncertain. Germline loops: CDR1 LGHDT, CDR2 YNNKEL (reference sequence). V was shortened by 3 bases and J by 1 base, with 9 bases between the two germline ends. The CDR3 loop spans 14 amino acids. Written as DNA, the CDR3 is TGTGCCAGCAGCCAGAGGACGGGGAACACTGAAGCTTTCTTT. Its protein product is CASSQRTGNTEAFF.

The table lists this clone with a few counts. V usage is TRBV28 and J usage is TRBJ1-6; 10 positions match TRBD1. The V gene's germline CDR1 is MDHEN and CDR2 SYDVKM. This CDR3 spans 14 amino acids. The V gene end was trimmed by 4 bases and the J gene end by 14 bases; junction bases not matched to a gene: 8. The CDR3 DNA reads as TGTGCCAGCAGTTGGACAGGGGGGACAGGATCCCTCCACTTT. The encoded protein is CASSWTGGTGSLHF.

The CDR3 region is CASSGTGGVQNIQYF. For the CDR3, the DNA is TGTGCCAGCAGCGGTACAGGGGGCGTCCAAAACATTCAGTACTTC. The rearrangement joins TRBV7-9 to TRBJ2-4; 9 bases are a match to TRBD1. The CDR3 spans 15 residues. The germline V gene encodes CDR1 SEHNR and CDR2 FQNEAQ (reference sequence). The V and J ends lost 5 bases and 5 bases, in that order; junction bases with no gene match: 7.

This clone was seen just once. The chain carries TRBV5-1 and TRBJ2-2, with D tentatively TRBD2 (5 bases). V was cut by 5 bases and J by 6 bases, with 11 bases left in between. Germline lookup yields CDR1 SGHRS and CDR2 YFSETQ. This CDR3 contains 13 residues. The CDR3 coding sequence is TGCGCCAGCAGGGAGGTGGTCCCCGGGGAGCTGTTTTTT. Translating gives CASREVVPGELFF.

This chain uses TRBV2 with TRBJ2-7; possibly TRBD2 for D (6 bases). CDR3 length: 14 residues. Germline values: CDR1 SNHLY, CDR2 FYNNEI. V gave up 7 bases and J gave up 2 bases, with 15 bases separating them. The DNA for the CDR3 is TGTGCCAGCATCGGCGGGATACCCACCTACGAGCAGTACTTC. It codes for CASIGGIPTYEQYF. The whole variable domain, remainder taken from reference TRBV2 and TRBJ2-7, is EPEVTQTPSHQVTQMGQEVILRCVPISNHLYFYWYRQILGQKVEFLVSFYNNEISEKSEIFDDQFSVERPDGSNFTLKIRSTKLEDSAMYFCASIGGIPTYEQYFGPGTRLTVT.

The CDR3 DNA reads TGTGCCAGCAGTTTCGGACTAGCCTTAGGTACGCAGTATTTT. Protein: CASSFGLALGTQYF. The chain is built from TRBV28 and TRBJ2-3; TRBD2 matches 8 bases. The trim removed 3 bases at V and 8 bases at J, leaving 7 bases unmatched. Germline CDR1 is MDHEN and CDR2 is SYDVKM. This CDR3 spans 14 amino acids.

This sequence joins TRBV10-1 and TRBJ1-1; D might be TRBD1 (5 bases). The CDR3 has 13 amino acids. The ends were cut back, 3 bases at V and 7 bases at J, with 12 bases in the middle. Germline CDR1 reads WNHNN; CDR2 reads SYGVQD (reference sequence). Written as DNA, the CDR3 is TGCGCCAGCAGTGAACAGGTGGGAGTTGAAGCTTTCTTT. It yields the protein CASSEQVGVEAFF.

The chain employs TRBV24-1 and TRBJ1-3; tentative D call: TRBD1 (5 bases). CDR1 KGHDR and CDR2 SFDVKD come from the germline V gene. V lost 6 bases and J 2 bases, leaving 10 bases between the germline ends. CDR3 length: 14 residues. CDR3 amino acids: CATSSGATGNTIYF. The CDR3 nucleotides are TGTGCCACCAGTAGTGGGGCGACTGGAAACACCATATATTTT.

This clone was found a few times. The rearrangement links TRBV9 to TRBJ1-1; 7 positions agree with TRBD1. After removal of 3 bases from V and 1 base from J, the junction contained 9 bases not matched to a gene. CDR3 length: 16 amino acids. Per the germline V gene, CDR1 is SGDLS and CDR2 is YYNGEE. The CDR3 region is CASSAATGKGNTEAFF. The CDR3 nucleotides are TGTGCCAGCAGCGCAGCGACAGGGAAGGGGAACACTGAAGCTTTCTTT. Together with reference TRBV9 and TRBJ1-1, the CDR3 gives the full variable domain: DSGVTQTPKHLITATGQRVTLRCSPRSGDLSVYWYQQSLDQGLQFLIQYYNGEERAKGNILERFSAQQFPDLHSELNLSSLELGDSALYFCASSAATGKGNTEAFFGQGTRLTVV.

CDR3 nucleotides: TGTGCCAGCAGCTCACCGGACAAGAATAATTCACCCCTCCACTTT. As protein: CASSSPDKNNSPLHF. The genes are TRBV28 and TRBJ1-6; tentative D call: TRBD1 (5 bases). Germline CDR1 is MDHEN and CDR2 is SYDVKM. The CDR3 runs to 15 residues. Trimming pared 6 bases from V and 5 bases from J, leaving 14 bases between.

The rearrangement joins TRBV19 to TRBJ1-5; TRBD1 agrees at 7 bases. V was clipped by 6 bases and J by 4 bases; unmatched bases: 3. The CDR3 loop spans 13 amino acids. Germline V gives CDR1 LNHDA, CDR2 SQIVND (reference sequence). CDR3 sequence: CASRRGRNQPQHF. The CDR3 DNA is TGTGCCAGTAGGAGGGGGCGAAATCAGCCCCAGCATTTT.

This clone was counted a single time. This chain links TRBV4-2 with TRBJ2-3, with 13 bases fitting TRBD2. With 1 base clipped from V and 4 bases from J, the junction kept 5 bases outside the gene matches. The CDR3 length is 17 residues. Germline CDR1 is LGHNA and CDR2 is YNFKEQ. The CDR3: CASSQGGLAGDPDTQYF. CDR3 sequence (DNA): TGTGCCAGCAGCCAAGGCGGACTAGCGGGAGACCCAGATACGCAGTATTTT.

The chain employs TRBV3-1 (or the pseudogene TRBV3-2) and TRBJ1-2; perhaps TRBD1 as D (6 bases). V was cut by 1 base and J by 0 bases, with 9 bases left in between. Germline loops: CDR1 LGHDT, CDR2 YNNKEL (reference sequence). The CDR3 totals 15 residues. CDR3 sequence (DNA): TGTGCCAGCAGCCAAGCGGGGGCTTCTAACTATGGCTACACCTTC. Protein sequence: CASSQAGASNYGYTF.

This sequence joins TRBV27 and TRBJ1-3; D is unresolved. The germline V gene encodes CDR1 MNHEY and CDR2 SMNVEV (reference sequence). Trimming cost V 3 bases and J 2 bases, with 8 bases left between them. The CDR3 runs to 14 residues. CDR3 in amino acids: CASSFRGPGNTIYF. CDR3 DNA sequence: TGTGCCAGCAGTTTCCGGGGTCCTGGAAACACCATATATTTT.